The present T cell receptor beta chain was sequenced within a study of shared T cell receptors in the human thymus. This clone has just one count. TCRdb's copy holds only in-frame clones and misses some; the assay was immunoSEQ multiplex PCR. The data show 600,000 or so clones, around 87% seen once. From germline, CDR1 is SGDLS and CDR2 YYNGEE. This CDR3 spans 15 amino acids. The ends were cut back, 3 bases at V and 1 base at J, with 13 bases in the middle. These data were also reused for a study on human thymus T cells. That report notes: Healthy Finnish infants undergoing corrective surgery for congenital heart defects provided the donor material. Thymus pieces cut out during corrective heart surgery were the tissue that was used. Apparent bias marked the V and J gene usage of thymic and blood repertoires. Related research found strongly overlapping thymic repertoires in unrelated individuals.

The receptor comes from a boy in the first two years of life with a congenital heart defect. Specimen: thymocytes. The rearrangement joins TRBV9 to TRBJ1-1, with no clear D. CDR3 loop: CASSEPPKANTEAFF. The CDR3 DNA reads TGTGCCAGCAGCGAACCACCTAAAGCGAACACTGAAGCTTTCTTT. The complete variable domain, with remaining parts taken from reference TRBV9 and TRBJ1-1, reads DSGVTQTPKHLITATGQRVTLRCSPRSGDLSVYWYQQSLDQGLQFLIQYYNGEERAKGNILERFSAQQFPDLHSELNLSSLELGDSALYFCASSEPPKANTEAFFGQGTRLTVV.